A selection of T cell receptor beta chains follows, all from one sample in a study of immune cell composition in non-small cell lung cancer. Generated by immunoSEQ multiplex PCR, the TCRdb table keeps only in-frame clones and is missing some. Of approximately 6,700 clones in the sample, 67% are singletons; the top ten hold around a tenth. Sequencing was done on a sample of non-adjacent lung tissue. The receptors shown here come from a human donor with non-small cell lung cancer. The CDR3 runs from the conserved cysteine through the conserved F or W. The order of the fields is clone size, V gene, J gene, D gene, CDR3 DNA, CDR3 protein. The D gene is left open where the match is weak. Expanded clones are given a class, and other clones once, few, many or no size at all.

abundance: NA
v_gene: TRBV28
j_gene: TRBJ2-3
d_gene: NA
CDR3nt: TGTGCCAGCAGTTACCCACAGGGCGGAACAGATACGCAGTATTTT
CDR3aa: CASSYPQGGTDTQYF

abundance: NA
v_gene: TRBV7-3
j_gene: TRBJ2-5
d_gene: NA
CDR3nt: TGTGCCAGCAGCTCCCGCCCTCTAGGGGGAGGGGAGACCCAGTACTTC
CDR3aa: CASSSRPLGGGETQYF

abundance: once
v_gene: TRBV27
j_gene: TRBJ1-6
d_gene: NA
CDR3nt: TGTGCCAGCAGTGACACGGATTCACCCCTCCACTTT
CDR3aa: CASSDTDSPLHF

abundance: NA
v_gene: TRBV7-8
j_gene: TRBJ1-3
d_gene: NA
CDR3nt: TGTGCCAGCAGCTCGCGTAAGCCCTCTGGAAACACCATATATTTT
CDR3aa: CASSSRKPSGNTIYF

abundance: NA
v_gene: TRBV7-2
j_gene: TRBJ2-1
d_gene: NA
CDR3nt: TGTGCCAGCAGCTTATCCTTCAATGAGCAGTTCTTC
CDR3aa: CASSLSFNEQFF

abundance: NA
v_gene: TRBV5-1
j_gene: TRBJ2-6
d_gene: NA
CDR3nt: TGCGCCAGCACCCTTCCCTCTGGGGCCAACGTCCTGACTTTC
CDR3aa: CASTLPSGANVLTF

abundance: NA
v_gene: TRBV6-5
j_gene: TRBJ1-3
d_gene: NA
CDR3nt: TGTGCCAGCAGTCTTACGGGGGACCCGGGGAACACCATATATTTT
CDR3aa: CASSLTGDPGNTIYF

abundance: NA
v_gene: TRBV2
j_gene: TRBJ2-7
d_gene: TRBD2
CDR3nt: TGTGCCAGCAGTGGGTTAGCGGGGGGGCCCTACGAGCAGTACTTC
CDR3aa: CASSGLAGGPYEQYF

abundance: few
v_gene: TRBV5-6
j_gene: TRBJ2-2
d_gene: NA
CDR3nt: TGTGCCAGCAGCTTGGCAGTCACCGGGGAGCTGTTTTTT
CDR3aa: CASSLAVTGELFF

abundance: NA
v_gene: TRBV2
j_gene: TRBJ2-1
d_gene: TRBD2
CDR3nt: TGTGCCAGCAGAGGCCGCATAGCGGGCCCCTACAATGAGCAGTTCTTC
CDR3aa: CASRGRIAGPYNEQFF

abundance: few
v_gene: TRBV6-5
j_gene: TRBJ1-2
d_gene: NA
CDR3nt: TGTGCCAGCACCTGGGGGCTCAACTATGGCTACACCTTC
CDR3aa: CASTWGLNYGYTF

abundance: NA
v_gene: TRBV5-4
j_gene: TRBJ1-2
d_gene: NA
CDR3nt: TGTGCCAGCAGCTTGGGACAGGACGACTATGGCTACACCTTC
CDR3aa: CASSLGQDDYGYTF

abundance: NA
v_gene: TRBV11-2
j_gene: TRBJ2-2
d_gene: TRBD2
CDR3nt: TGTGCCAGCAGCTTCGGGGGGGCGAGGACCGGGGAGCTGTTTTTT
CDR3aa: CASSFGGARTGELFF

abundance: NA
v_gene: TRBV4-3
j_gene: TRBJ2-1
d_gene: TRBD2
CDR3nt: TGCGCCAGCAGCCAAGTTAGCGGGAGTGGGAATGAGCAGTTCTTC
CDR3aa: CASSQVSGSGNEQFF

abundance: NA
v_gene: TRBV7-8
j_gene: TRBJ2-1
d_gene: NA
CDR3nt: TGTGCCAGCAGCTCCTTCGGCGGGGAGCGGTCCGGCTACAATGAGCAGTTCTTC
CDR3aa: CASSSFGGERSGYNEQFF

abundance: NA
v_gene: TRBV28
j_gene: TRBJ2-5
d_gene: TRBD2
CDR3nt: TGTGCCAGCAATAAAGCTAGCGGGAGAGGGGAGACCCAGTACTTC
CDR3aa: CASNKASGRGETQYF

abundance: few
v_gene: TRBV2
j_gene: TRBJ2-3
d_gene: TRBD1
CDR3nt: TGTGCCAGCAGTCCCGGGACAGGGATGTGGGATACGCAGTATTTT
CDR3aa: CASSPGTGMWDTQYF

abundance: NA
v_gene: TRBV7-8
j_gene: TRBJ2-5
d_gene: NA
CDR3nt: TGTGCCAGCAGCGGGCACAGGCCTCCCCAAGAGACCCAGTACTTC
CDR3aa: CASSGHRPPQETQYF

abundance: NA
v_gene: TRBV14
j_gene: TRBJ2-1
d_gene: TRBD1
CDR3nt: TGTGCCAGCAGCACCTACCAGGGGGAAAATGAGCAGTTCTTC
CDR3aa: CASSTYQGENEQFF

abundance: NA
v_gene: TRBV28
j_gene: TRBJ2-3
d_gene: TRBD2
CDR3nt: TGTGCCAGCAGTATAATAGCGGGGGGCCACACAGATACGCAGTATTTT
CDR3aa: CASSIIAGGHTDTQYF

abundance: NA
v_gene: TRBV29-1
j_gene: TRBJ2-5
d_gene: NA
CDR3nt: TGCAGCGTTGTAGCCCACTGGACCCAGTACTTC
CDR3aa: CSVVAHWTQYF

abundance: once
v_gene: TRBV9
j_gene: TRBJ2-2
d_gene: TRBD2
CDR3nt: TGTGCCAGCAGCGTAACGGGACTAGCGGGAGGGACCGGGGAGCTGTTTTTT
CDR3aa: CASSVTGLAGGTGELFF

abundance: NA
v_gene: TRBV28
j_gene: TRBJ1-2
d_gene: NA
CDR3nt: TGTGCCAGCAGAACTTTCGGCTATGGCTACACCTTC
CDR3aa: CASRTFGYGYTF

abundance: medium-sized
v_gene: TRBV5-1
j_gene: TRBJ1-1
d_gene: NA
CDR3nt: TGCGCCAGCAGTACAGGGTACACTGAAGCTTTCTTT
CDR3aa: CASSTGYTEAFF

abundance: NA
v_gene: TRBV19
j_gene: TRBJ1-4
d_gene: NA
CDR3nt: TGTGCCAGGCCCTGGGGGCAGGGGAATGAAAAACTGTTTTTT
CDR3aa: CARPWGQGNEKLFF

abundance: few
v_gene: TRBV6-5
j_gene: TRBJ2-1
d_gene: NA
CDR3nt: TGTGCCAGCAGTAACAGGGTAAATGAGCAGTTCTTC
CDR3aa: CASSNRVNEQFF

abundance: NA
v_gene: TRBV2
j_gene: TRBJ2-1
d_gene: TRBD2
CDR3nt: TGTGCCAGCAGTGAAGCTCCTAGCGGTATCAATGAGCAGTTCTTC
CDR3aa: CASSEAPSGINEQFF

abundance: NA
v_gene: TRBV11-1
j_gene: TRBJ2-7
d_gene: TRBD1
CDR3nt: TGTGCCAGCAGCGCGGGACAGGGAGGCTACGAGCAGTACTTC
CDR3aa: CASSAGQGGYEQYF

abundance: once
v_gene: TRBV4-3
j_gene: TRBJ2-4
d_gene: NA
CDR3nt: TGCGCCAGCAGCCAAGCAGTTAGCGGCAGTCCCCTCGTCTACTTC
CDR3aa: CASSQAVSGSPLVYF

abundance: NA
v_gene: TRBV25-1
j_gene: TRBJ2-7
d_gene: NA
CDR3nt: TGTGCCAGCAGTGAATCGAGACAGGTAATTAACTACGAGCAGTACTTC
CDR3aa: CASSESRQVINYEQYF

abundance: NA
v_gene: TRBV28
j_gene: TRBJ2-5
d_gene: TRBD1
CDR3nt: TGTGCCAGCAGTACCACGGGACAGGGGGCGAAGACCCAGTACTTC
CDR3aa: CASSTTGQGAKTQYF

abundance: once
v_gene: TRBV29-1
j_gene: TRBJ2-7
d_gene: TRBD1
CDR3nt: TGCAGCGTTGTCCTCTGGGGGGACAGGGGCTACGAGCAGTACTTC
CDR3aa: CSVVLWGDRGYEQYF

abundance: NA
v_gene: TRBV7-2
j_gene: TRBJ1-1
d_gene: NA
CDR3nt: TGTGCCAGCAGCTCCCAGCACGCGGGCGCTGAAGCTTTCTTT
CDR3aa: CASSSQHAGAEAFF

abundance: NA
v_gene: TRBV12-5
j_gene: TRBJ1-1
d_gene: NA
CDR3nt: TGTGCTAGTGGTCTGTGGACTAACACTGAAGCTTTCTTT
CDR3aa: CASGLWTNTEAFF

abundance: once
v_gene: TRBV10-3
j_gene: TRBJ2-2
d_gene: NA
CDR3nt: TGTGCCATCCGGGGGAACACCGGGGAGCTGTTTTTT
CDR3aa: CAIRGNTGELFF

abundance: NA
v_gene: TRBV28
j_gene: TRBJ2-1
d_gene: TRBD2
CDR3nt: TGTGCCAGCAGCCTACTAGCGGGAGTTCACAATGAGCAGTTCTTC
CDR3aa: CASSLLAGVHNEQFF

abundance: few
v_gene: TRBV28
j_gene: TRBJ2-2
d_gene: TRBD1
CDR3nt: TGTGCCAGCAGTTTATACAGGGGGAATAGCGGGGAGCTGTTTTTT
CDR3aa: CASSLYRGNSGELFF

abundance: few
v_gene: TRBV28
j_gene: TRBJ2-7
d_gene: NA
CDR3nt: TGTGCCAGCACCTTCGGGGACAATTCCTACGAGCAGTACTTC
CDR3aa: CASTFGDNSYEQYF

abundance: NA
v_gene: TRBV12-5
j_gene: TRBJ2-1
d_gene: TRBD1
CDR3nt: TGTGCTAGTGGTCTACAACAGGGGTTTGGTCCCTACAATGAGCAGTTCTTC
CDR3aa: CASGLQQGFGPYNEQFF

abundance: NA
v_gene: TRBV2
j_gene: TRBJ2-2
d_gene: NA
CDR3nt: TGTGCCAGCAGTGAGGGAGGGGGGACAAGGCTGTTTTTT
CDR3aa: CASSEGGGTRLFF

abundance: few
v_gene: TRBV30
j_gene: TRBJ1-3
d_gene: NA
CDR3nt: TGTGCCTGGAGTCCCCGTAAATTCTCTGGAAACACCATATATTTT
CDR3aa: CAWSPRKFSGNTIYF

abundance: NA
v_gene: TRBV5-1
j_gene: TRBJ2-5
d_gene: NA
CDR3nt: TGCGCCAGCAGCGCCGGGACACTTAAACAGACCCAGTACTTC
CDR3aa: CASSAGTLKQTQYF

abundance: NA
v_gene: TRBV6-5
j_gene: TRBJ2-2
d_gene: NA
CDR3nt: TGTGCCAGCAGCCCCCTAAGGAGCACCGGGGAGCTGTTTTTT
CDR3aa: CASSPLRSTGELFF

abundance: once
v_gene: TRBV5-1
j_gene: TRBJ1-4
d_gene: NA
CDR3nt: TGCGCCAGCAGCTTGGAACAGCATAATGAAAAACTGTTTTTT
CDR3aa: CASSLEQHNEKLFF